Listed below are T cell receptor beta chains from one sample, sequenced in a study of CD8 T cells in ankylosing spondylitis. TCRdb called the 5' RACE reads again in MiXCR, with one record for every CDR3 protein. Seen here are approximately 500,000 distinct CDR3 sequences, about an eighth observed once, and the top ten hold under 7.5%. The sequencing sample was made of blood, either unsorted or a sorted T cell fraction (not recorded which). The origin of the receptors is a male donor with ankylosing spondylitis. CDR3s include the opening cysteine and the closing phenylalanine or tryptophan. Each record gives: D gene, V gene, clone size, J gene, CDR3 protein, CDR3 DNA. D genes are given only for firm matches. Clone size is given for some rows only: seen once, a few or many times, or a class if the clone is expanded.

D: .; V: TRBV12-3/TRBV12-4; size: many; J: TRBJ1-6; CDR3: CASSLGNSPLHF; DNA: TGTGCCAGCAGTTTAGGGAATTCACCCCTCCACTTT
D: .; V: TRBV11-2; size: .; J: TRBJ2-7; CDR3: CASSYYEQYF; DNA: TGTGCCAGCAGCTATTACGAGCAGTACTTC
D: TRBD1; V: TRBV10-3; size: few; J: TRBJ1-4; CDR3: CAIRDDRGHEKLFF; DNA: TGTGCCATCAGGGATGACAGGGGTCACGAAAAACTGTTTTTT
D: .; V: TRBV20-1; size: few; J: TRBJ2-7; CDR3: CSASMAAAYEQYF; DNA: TGCAGTGCTAGTATGGCAGCAGCCTACGAGCAGTACTTC
D: .; V: TRBV7-9; size: many; J: TRBJ2-1; CDR3: CASSLQYNEQFF; DNA: TGTGCCAGCAGCCTCCAATACAATGAGCAGTTCTTC
D: TRBD2; V: TRBV20-1; size: few; J: TRBJ2-7; CDR3: CSASLAGGPGQYF; DNA: TGCAGTGCTAGCCTGGCGGGAGGGCCCGGGCAGTACTTC
D: .; V: TRBV29-1; size: few; J: TRBJ1-3; CDR3: CSVVELVGNTIYF; DNA: TGCAGCGTTGTGGAGTTGGTGGGAAACACCATATATTTT
D: TRBD1; V: TRBV10-2; size: .; J: TRBJ1-2; CDR3: CASRDRGHVYGYTF; DNA: TGCGCCAGCAGGGACAGGGGGCATGTCTATGGCTACACCTTC
D: .; V: TRBV5-1; size: .; J: TRBJ2-1; CDR3: CASTQMGRSYNEQFF; DNA: TGCGCCAGCACTCAGATGGGTAGGTCCTACAATGAGCAGTTCTTC
D: .; V: TRBV12-3/TRBV12-4; size: many; J: TRBJ2-1; CDR3: CASSLTHEQFF; DNA: TGTGCCAGCAGTTTAACTCATGAGCAGTTCTTC
D: .; V: TRBV29-1; size: .; J: TRBJ1-1; CDR3: CSVVKQTQNTEAFF; DNA: TGCAGCGTTGTGAAGCAGACCCAGAACACTGAAGCTTTCTTT
D: TRBD2; V: TRBV3-1; size: many; J: TRBJ2-2; CDR3: CASSGLAGAGGELFF; DNA: TGTGCCAGCAGCGGACTAGCGGGAGCGGGCGGGGAGCTGTTTTTT
D: .; V: TRBV3-1; size: once; J: TRBJ2-4; CDR3: CASSQEKAGRIQYF; DNA: TGTGCCAGCAGCCAAGAGAAGGCAGGGCGCATTCAGTACTTC
D: .; V: TRBV7-2; size: few; J: TRBJ1-5; CDR3: CASSPLWGPGQPQHF; DNA: TGTGCCAGCAGCCCACTCTGGGGGCCGGGTCAGCCCCAGCATTTT
D: .; V: TRBV10-3; size: .; J: TRBJ2-6; CDR3: CAISESGANVLTF; DNA: TGTGCCATCAGTGAGTCTGGGGCCAACGTCCTGACTTTC
D: .; V: TRBV12-3/TRBV12-4; size: .; J: TRBJ1-4; CDR3: CASRAPNEKLFF; DNA: TGTGCCAGCAGGGCCCCCAATGAAAAACTGTTTTTT
D: TRBD2; V: TRBV5-6; size: few; J: TRBJ2-5; CDR3: CASSAGLADPKLETQYF; DNA: TGTGCCAGCAGCGCGGGACTAGCGGACCCCAAACTGGAGACCCAGTACTTC
D: .; V: TRBV12-3/TRBV12-4; size: many; J: TRBJ2-3; CDR3: CASSFYGHTQYF; DNA: TGTGCCAGCAGTTTTTACGGGCATACGCAGTATTTT
D: .; V: TRBV20-1; size: many; J: TRBJ1-3; CDR3: CSARDLAGSTGNTIYF; DNA: TGCAGTGCTAGAGATTTAGCAGGTTCTACTGGAAACACCATATATTTT
D: TRBD2; V: TRBV24-1; size: .; J: TRBJ2-1; CDR3: CATSDSIPGTSVYNEQFF; DNA: TGTGCCACCAGTGATTCGATCCCCGGGACTAGCGTATACAATGAGCAGTTCTTC
D: .; V: TRBV11-2; size: .; J: TRBJ2-3; CDR3: CASSATTSVTQYF; DNA: TGTGCCAGCAGCGCGACGACTAGTGTGACGCAGTATTTT
D: TRBD1; V: TRBV6-1; size: few; J: TRBJ1-1; CDR3: CASRIGQANTEAFF; DNA: TGTGCCAGCAGGATCGGACAGGCCAACACTGAAGCTTTCTTT
D: TRBD2; V: TRBV4-1; size: few; J: TRBJ2-3; CDR3: CASSQLAGGTDTQYF; DNA: TGCGCCAGCAGCCAATTAGCGGGAGGCACAGATACGCAGTATTTT
D: .; V: TRBV4-1; size: few; J: TRBJ1-5; CDR3: CASSQVPIQGQPQHF; DNA: TGCGCCAGCAGCCAAGTCCCTATCCAGGGTCAGCCCCAGCATTTT
D: TRBD2; V: TRBV24-1; size: .; J: TRBJ2-3; CDR3: CATRSSGRANTDTQYF; DNA: TGTGCCACCAGGTCCAGCGGGAGGGCCAATACAGATACGCAGTATTTT
D: .; V: TRBV5-1; size: .; J: TRBJ2-7; CDR3: CASSKDVTYEQYF; DNA: TGCGCCAGCAGCAAGGACGTAACCTACGAGCAGTACTTC
D: .; V: TRBV7-2; size: few; J: TRBJ1-1; CDR3: CASTSLGGYTEAFF; DNA: TGTGCCAGCACCTCCCTCGGCGGGTACACTGAAGCTTTCTTT
D: .; V: TRBV24-1; size: many; J: TRBJ2-5; CDR3: CATSDPGETQYF; DNA: TGTGCCACCAGTGACCCCGGTGAGACCCAGTACTTC
D: .; V: TRBV5-1; size: .; J: TRBJ2-2; CDR3: CASSVGAFLSGELFF; DNA: TGCGCCAGCAGCGTGGGGGCGTTTTTGTCCGGGGAGCTGTTTTTT
D: .; V: TRBV7-2; size: once; J: TRBJ2-3; CDR3: CASSLEVLSTDTQYF; DNA: TGTGCCAGCAGCTTAGAGGTTCTAAGCACAGATACGCAGTATTTT
D: TRBD2; V: TRBV5-1; size: .; J: TRBJ2-5; CDR3: CASGARLAGNQETQYF; DNA: TGCGCCAGTGGGGCCCGGCTAGCGGGAAACCAAGAGACCCAGTACTTC
D: TRBD2; V: TRBV20-1; size: many; J: TRBJ2-1; CDR3: CSAPLANEQFF; DNA: TGCAGTGCCCCACTAGCGAATGAGCAGTTCTTC
D: .; V: TRBV30; size: .; J: TRBJ2-7; CDR3: CAWSGTPGSSYEQYF; DNA: TGTGCCTGGAGTGGGACGCCTGGGTCCTCCTACGAGCAGTACTTC
D: .; V: TRBV2; size: .; J: TRBJ2-5; CDR3: CASSALRTKQETQYF; DNA: TGTGCCAGCAGCGCACTCCGGACGAAGCAAGAGACCCAGTACTTC
D: TRBD1; V: TRBV5-1; size: few; J: TRBJ1-1; CDR3: CASSLGTGGVEAFF; DNA: TGCGCCAGCAGCTTGGGGACAGGGGGCGTCGAAGCTTTCTTT
D: TRBD2; V: TRBV12-3/TRBV12-4; size: few; J: TRBJ2-1; CDR3: CASSLWLAGGEQFF; DNA: TGTGCCAGCAGTTTATGGTTAGCGGGAGGGGAGCAGTTCTTC
D: TRBD1; V: TRBV20-1; size: .; J: TRBJ2-7; CDR3: CSVYRDSRSYEQYF; DNA: TGCAGTGTTTACCGGGACAGTCGCTCCTACGAGCAGTACTTC
D: TRBD1; V: TRBV6-1; size: .; J: TRBJ2-1; CDR3: CASAARDRYRGEQFF; DNA: TGTGCCAGCGCAGCAAGGGACAGATATAGGGGGGAGCAGTTCTTC
D: .; V: TRBV3-1; size: .; J: TRBJ2-6; CDR3: CASSQWAAAGANVLTF; DNA: TGTGCCAGCAGCCAATGGGCGGCGGCTGGTGCCAACGTCCTGACTTTC
D: .; V: TRBV10-3; size: few; J: TRBJ2-7; CDR3: CAVRSTRDDSYEQYF; DNA: TGTGCCGTACGATCGACCCGGGATGACTCCTACGAGCAGTACTTC
D: .; V: TRBV20-1; size: few; J: TRBJ1-6; CDR3: CSARDLEASRNSPLHF; DNA: TGCAGTGCTAGAGATCTGGAGGCATCCCGAAATTCACCCCTCCACTTT
D: .; V: TRBV7-8; size: .; J: TRBJ1-1; CDR3: CASSYQGIRVAEAFF; DNA: TGTGCCAGCAGCTACCAGGGCATACGGGTCGCTGAAGCTTTCTTT
D: .; V: TRBV5-1; size: .; J: TRBJ2-5; CDR3: CASSLGDSPGWETQYF; DNA: TGCGCCAGCAGCTTGGGGGATTCGCCGGGGTGGGAGACCCAGTACTTC
D: .; V: TRBV14; size: .; J: TRBJ2-7; CDR3: CASSHRPTDEQYF; DNA: TGTGCCAGCAGCCATAGGCCGACAGACGAGCAGTACTTC
D: .; V: TRBV5-6; size: few; J: TRBJ1-2; CDR3: CASSLFGTYEPANYGYTF; DNA: TGTGCCAGCAGCTTGTTTGGGACGTACGAGCCTGCTAACTATGGCTACACCTTC
D: .; V: TRBV19; size: .; J: TRBJ2-7; CDR3: CASSFTRETYEQYF; DNA: TGTGCCAGTAGTTTTACACGGGAAACCTACGAGCAGTACTTC
D: TRBD2; V: TRBV20-1; size: .; J: TRBJ2-2; CDR3: CSASVGLGYTGELFF; DNA: TGCAGTGCTAGTGTGGGACTAGGATACACCGGGGAGCTGTTTTTT
D: .; V: TRBV18; size: many; J: TRBJ2-1; CDR3: CASSPIGRYGDEQFF; DNA: TGTGCCAGCTCACCTATAGGACGGTATGGTGATGAGCAGTTCTTC
D: TRBD2; V: TRBV11-2; size: few; J: TRBJ2-1; CDR3: CASSRGREAIHNEQFF; DNA: TGTGCCAGCAGCCGTGGGCGGGAGGCTATTCACAATGAGCAGTTCTTC
D: TRBD1; V: TRBV6-1; size: few; J: TRBJ2-2; CDR3: CASSERTGGNTGELFF; DNA: TGTGCCAGCAGTGAAAGGACAGGGGGGAACACCGGGGAGCTGTTTTTT
D: .; V: TRBV12-3/TRBV12-4; size: few; J: TRBJ1-1; CDR3: CASSLRAHEAFF; DNA: TGTGCCAGCAGTTTACGGGCTCATGAAGCTTTCTTT
D: TRBD1; V: TRBV6-5; size: .; J: TRBJ2-7; CDR3: CASSSTTGTAYTPYEQYF; DNA: TGTGCCAGCAGTTCCACTACCGGGACAGCGTACACCCCCTACGAGCAGTACTTC
D: .; V: TRBV3-1; size: .; J: TRBJ1-2; CDR3: CASSQGNWINYGYTF; DNA: TGTGCCAGCAGCCAAGGGAACTGGATTAACTATGGCTACACCTTC
D: TRBD1; V: TRBV7-2; size: .; J: TRBJ2-1; CDR3: CASSVRQGADYNEQFF; DNA: TGTGCCAGCAGCGTTCGACAGGGGGCGGATTACAATGAGCAGTTCTTC
D: .; V: TRBV7-2; size: few; J: TRBJ2-3; CDR3: CASSLARESDTQYF; DNA: TGTGCCAGCAGCTTAGCACGGGAGTCGGATACGCAGTATTTT
D: TRBD1; V: TRBV5-1; size: .; J: TRBJ2-1; CDR3: CASSLGQTGSYNEQFF; DNA: TGCGCCAGCAGCTTGGGGCAGACAGGGTCCTACAATGAGCAGTTCTTC
D: .; V: TRBV7-9; size: few; J: TRBJ2-1; CDR3: CATARDEQFF; DNA: TGTGCCACCGCTCGGGATGAGCAGTTCTTC